A selection of T cell receptor beta chains follows, all from one sample in a study of blood T cell repertoires in COVID-19. Profiled with immunoSEQ multiplex PCR; TCRdb holds only in-frame clones, not every one. Among 150,000 to 200,000 clones listed, 85% to 95% were seen once. The sample comprised peripheral blood. The source of these receptors is a man in his fifties with acute or convalescent COVID-19. Each CDR3 is given without its conserved first and last residue. Clone size is given for some rows only: seen once, a few or many times, or a class if the clone is expanded.

V gene,clone size,J gene,CDR3 protein
TRBV5-4,-,TRBJ2-5,ASSSLDRGGGETQY
TRBV7-2,-,TRBJ1-5,ASSSPGQGRMH
TRBV7-2,-,TRBJ2-1,ASSLRLAGGSIEQF
TRBV9,-,TRBJ1-3,ASSVGHHSGNTIY
TRBV27,-,TRBJ1-1,ASSLKAGGSRNTEAF
TRBV6-5,-,TRBJ1-5,ASSKYRGGDQPQH
TRBV10-3,-,TRBJ1-2,AIKEQGGGYT
TRBV7-2,-,TRBJ2-3,ASSSRQGSTDTQY
TRBV4-1,-,TRBJ1-6,ASSQDLSSANSPLH
TRBV28,-,TRBJ1-2,ASSRPRQEAIYGYT
TRBV29-1,-,TRBJ2-2,SVDGQATGELF
TRBV2,-,TRBJ2-2,ASGGGRGGELF
TRBV3-1/TRBV3-2,once,TRBJ1-2,ASSQDPRGRGYNYGYT
TRBV19,few,TRBJ1-5,ASNDLQGDNQPQH
TRBV6-2/TRBV6-3,-,TRBJ1-5,ASSYSGGAVYSNQPQH
TRBV5-4,-,TRBJ2-5,ASSGGTSGTQETQY
TRBV28,-,TRBJ1-4,ASGTVNEKLF
TRBV19,-,TRBJ2-2,ARSGDFVYTGELF
TRBV19,-,TRBJ2-7,ASSIAGQGTYEQY
TRBV30,-,TRBJ1-1,AWSVLLLSNTEAF
TRBV28,once,TRBJ1-6,ASSLTPLEGASLH
TRBV6-4,-,TRBJ1-6,ASSTGVDSPLH
TRBV2,-,TRBJ1-5,ASSNTGGYQPQH
TRBV6-5,few,TRBJ1-2,ASSTGGRLSGYT
TRBV28,-,TRBJ1-2,ASSSGRPGYT
TRBV11-2,-,TRBJ2-3,ASSGQGVRRHTQY
TRBV12-2,-,TRBJ2-1,ASRLAVKGTSGDYNEQF
TRBV27,-,TRBJ2-2,ASSGSGGGELF
TRBV24-1,once,TRBJ2-1,ATSGQGPLYNEQF
TRBV18,-,TRBJ1-3,ASSPPGVAGNTIY
TRBV4-1,-,TRBJ2-2,ASSRARIGAGLSGELF
TRBV6-5,-,TRBJ2-2,ATRTGWNTGELF
TRBV7-3,-,TRBJ2-6,ASSPFGLAGASGANVLT
TRBV19,-,TRBJ2-1,ASSPSASGNEQF
TRBV7-6,-,TRBJ1-1,ASSLEPGQGLSEAF
TRBV29-1,-,TRBJ1-4,SVGDRGTNEKLF
TRBV6-5,-,TRBJ2-4,ASSPREGANIQY
TRBV28,-,TRBJ1-6,ASSPPGQGYSPLH
TRBV18,-,TRBJ1-5,ASSMVQGENQPQH
TRBV27,-,TRBJ1-6,ASSPLNSPLH